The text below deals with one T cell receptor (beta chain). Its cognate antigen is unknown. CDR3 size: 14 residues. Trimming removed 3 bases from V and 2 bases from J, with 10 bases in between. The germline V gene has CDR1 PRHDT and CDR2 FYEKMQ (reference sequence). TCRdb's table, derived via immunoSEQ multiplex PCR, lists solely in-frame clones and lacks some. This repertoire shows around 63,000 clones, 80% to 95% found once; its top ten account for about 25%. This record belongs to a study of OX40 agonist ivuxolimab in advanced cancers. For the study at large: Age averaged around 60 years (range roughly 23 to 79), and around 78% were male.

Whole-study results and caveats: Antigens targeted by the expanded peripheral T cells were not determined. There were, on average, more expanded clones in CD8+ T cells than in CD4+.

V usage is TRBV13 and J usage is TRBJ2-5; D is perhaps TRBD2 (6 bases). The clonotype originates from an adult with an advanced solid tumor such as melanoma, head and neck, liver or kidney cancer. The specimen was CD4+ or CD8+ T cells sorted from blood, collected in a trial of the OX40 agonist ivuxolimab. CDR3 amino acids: CASSFPGSQETQYF. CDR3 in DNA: TGTGCCAGCAGCTTCCCCGGGAGTCAAGAGACCCAGTACTTC.